This T cell receptor beta chain was profiled in a study of T cell repertoires in cytomegalovirus infection. TCRdb re-derived calls from the reads in MiXCR, one entry per CDR3 protein. Here the sample spans approximately 170,000 distinct CDR3 sequences, 14% being singletons. The V end lost 0 bases, the J end lost 8 bases, and 22 bases lay between the germline ends. CDR1 is MNHEY and CDR2 is SVGAGI in the germline V gene. The CDR3 consists of 17 residues. This clonotype showed up many times. The sequence came from a human donor in good health (CMV status not recorded). Some clones in this sample may be carry-over from other donors' samples. V and J are TRBV6-5 and TRBJ1-1; tentative D call: TRBD1 (6 bases). The sequencing input was PBMCs. Written as DNA, the CDR3 is TGTGCCAGCAGTTACTCGTTTGGCAGGGGACGGGAGAAGGAAGCTTTCTTT. Translated, it gives CASSYSFGRGREKEAFF.